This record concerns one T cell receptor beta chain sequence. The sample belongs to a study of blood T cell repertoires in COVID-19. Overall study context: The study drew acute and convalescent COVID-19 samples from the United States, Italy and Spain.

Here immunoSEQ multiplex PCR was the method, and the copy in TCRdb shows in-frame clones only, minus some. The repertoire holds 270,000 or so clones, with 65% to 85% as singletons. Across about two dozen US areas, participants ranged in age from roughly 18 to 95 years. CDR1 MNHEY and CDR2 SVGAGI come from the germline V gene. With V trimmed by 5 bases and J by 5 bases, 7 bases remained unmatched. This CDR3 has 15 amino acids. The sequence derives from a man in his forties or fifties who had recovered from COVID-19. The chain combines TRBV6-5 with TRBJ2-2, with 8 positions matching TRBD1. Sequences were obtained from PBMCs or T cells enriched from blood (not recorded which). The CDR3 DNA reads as TGTGCCAGCAGTCGTGGACAGGGAGTTACCGGGGAGCTGTTTTTT. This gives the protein CASSRGQGVTGELFF.